This TCR beta chain was captured by sequencing in a study of T cell changes during pregnancy in multiple sclerosis. Measured with immunoSEQ multiplex PCR; TCRdb has only the in-frame clones, and not every one. Of about 40,000 clones listed, 85% to 95% are singletons. Looked up from germline, CDR1 is PRHDT and CDR2 is FYEKMQ (reference sequence). V was clipped by 0 bases and J by 7 bases, with 7 bases between them. This CDR3 is built from 13 residues. This material consisted of peripheral blood, taken before pregnancy. The TCR sequence derives from a female donor with multiple sclerosis, enrolled in a pregnancy study. The chain uses TRBV13 and TRBJ2-1; TRBD1 might be the D (5 bases). The CDR3 DNA follows: TGTGCCAGCAGCTTAGGGGGGCGGAATGAGCAGTTCTTC. Translation gives CASSLGGRNEQFF.